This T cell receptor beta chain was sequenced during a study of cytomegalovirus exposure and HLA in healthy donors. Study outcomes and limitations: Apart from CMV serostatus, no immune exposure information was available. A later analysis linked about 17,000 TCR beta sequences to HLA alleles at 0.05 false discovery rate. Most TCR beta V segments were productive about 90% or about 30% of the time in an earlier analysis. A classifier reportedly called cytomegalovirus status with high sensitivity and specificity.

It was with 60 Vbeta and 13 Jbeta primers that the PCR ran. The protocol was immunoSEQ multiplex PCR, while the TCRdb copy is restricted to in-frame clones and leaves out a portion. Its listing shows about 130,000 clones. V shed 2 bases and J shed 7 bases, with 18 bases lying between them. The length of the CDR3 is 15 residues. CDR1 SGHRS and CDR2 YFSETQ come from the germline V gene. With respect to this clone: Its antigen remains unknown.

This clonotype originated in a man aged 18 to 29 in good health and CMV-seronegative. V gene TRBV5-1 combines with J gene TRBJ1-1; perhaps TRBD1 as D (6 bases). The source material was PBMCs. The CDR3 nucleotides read TGCGCCAGCAGCTTTTTGAATGTATTGGACAGTGAAGCTTTCTTT. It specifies CASSFLNVLDSEAFF.